The 20 T cell receptor beta chains reported below all come from one sample, sequenced in a study of blood T cell repertoires in COVID-19. Libraries were prepared by immunoSEQ multiplex PCR; TCRdb keeps only in-frame clonotypes and omits some of them. The sample records some 130,000 clones, approximately 80% being singletons. The sample taken for sequencing was peripheral blood. These receptor sequences come from an elderly man with acute or convalescent COVID-19.

A few counts support this clone. The gene calls are TRBV24-1 and TRBJ1-5; D gene unclear. The CDR3 is 14 residues long. V was trimmed by 6 bases and J by 0 bases, leaving 8 bases between them. Germline CDR1 reads KGHDR; CDR2 reads SFDVKD. The CDR3 DNA is TGTGCCACCAGTAGTAGTTATAGCAATCAGCCCCAGCATTTT. It yields the protein CATSSSYSNQPQHF.

The CDR3 nucleotides read TGTGCCAGCAGTTACGGGACAGGGCGAGGAACTGAAGCTTTCTTT. Translated, it gives CASSYGTGRGTEAFF. This rearrangement joins TRBV6-5 to TRBJ1-1; 9 nucleotides line up with TRBD1. The junction had 6 bases not matched to a gene; V was cut back by 2 bases and J by 5 bases. The V gene's germline CDR1 is MNHEY and CDR2 SVGAGI. The CDR3 is made up of 15 amino acids.

The chain employs TRBV27 and TRBJ1-1, with TRBD1 matching over 7 bases. The V gene end was trimmed by 5 bases and the J gene end by 1 base; junction bases not matched to a gene: 4. CDR3 length equals 14 residues. CDR1 and CDR2 (germline): MNHEY, SMNVEV (reference sequence). CDR3: CASSPGQRNTEAFF. The CDR3 bases are TGTGCCAGCAGTCCGGGACAGCGGAACACTGAAGCTTTCTTT.

This clone was picked up one time. The V call is TRBV21-1, the J call TRBJ2-2; the table names TRBD1, a call not compared with the DNA. TRBV21-1 is a recognized pseudogene. The CDR3 length is 17 residues. The CDR3 DNA sequence: TGTGCCAGCAGCTCCGACAGGGGGCTATACTTCTCAGGGGAGCTGTTTTTT. Translation: CASSSDRGLYFSGELFF.

This chain's CDR3 is CASSVHTGTGGDEQYF. For the CDR3, the DNA is TGTGCCAGCAGCGTTCATACCGGGACAGGGGGCGACGAGCAGTACTTC. This chain connects TRBV9 to TRBJ2-7, with 12 bases aligning to TRBD1. Germline V lookup: CDR1 SGDLS, CDR2 YYNGEE. V lost 2 bases, J lost 5 bases, and 8 bases stayed unmatched. The CDR3 is 16 residues long.

This chain joins TRBV9 and TRBJ2-3; 14 bases agree with TRBD2. There are 17 residues in the CDR3. V trimming: 3 bases; J trimming: 7 bases; junction bases outside the gene matches: 10. The germline V gene encodes CDR1 SGDLS and CDR2 YYNGEE. Written as DNA, the CDR3 is TGTGCCAGCAGCGCGACTAGCGGGGGGGTGCGTTCAAATACGCAGTATTTT. Its protein product is CASSATSGGVRSNTQYF.

The chain is built from TRBV3-1 (or the pseudogene TRBV3-2) and TRBJ1-5, with TRBD1 as a possible D gene (5 bases). This CDR3 spans 13 amino acids. Germline CDR1 is LGHDT and CDR2 is YNNKEL (reference sequence). The V gene lost 2 bases and the J gene lost 7 bases, with 9 bases spanning the gap. The CDR3 region has the DNA TGTGCCAGCAGCCAAAGGGGAGGGCAGCCCCAGCATTTT. This codes for CASSQRGGQPQHF.

This clone occurred once. The chain joins TRBV11-2 to TRBJ1-2, with TRBD1 identical over 8 bases. CDR1 and CDR2 from the germline V gene are SGHAT and FQNNGV. J lost 8 bases, V lost 3 bases, and 5 bases had no gene match. This CDR3 is 13 amino acids long. The CDR3 bases are TGTGCCAGCAGCTTCGGGCAGGGGGCGGGCTACACCTTC. Its translation is CASSFGQGAGYTF.

V gene TRBV19 combines with J gene TRBJ1-1; 7 positions agree with TRBD1. Germline V CDR1 and CDR2: LNHDA, SQIVND (reference sequence). With V trimmed by 1 base and J by 3 bases, 5 bases remained unmatched. There are 15 residues in the CDR3. The CDR3 DNA is TGTGCCAGTAGTATAGGCCCAGGGGGACACACTGAAGCTTTCTTT. Protein product: CASSIGPGGHTEAFF.

This clone was counted only a few times. This chain uses TRBV19 with TRBJ1-5; no reliable D call. The germline V gene has CDR1 LNHDA and CDR2 SQIVND (reference sequence). This CDR3 contains 15 residues. V dropped 2 bases and J dropped 2 bases, with 10 bases sitting between them. The CDR3 sequence is CASSILLGGNQPQHF. CDR3 nucleotides: TGTGCCAGTAGTATACTTCTAGGCGGCAATCAGCCCCAGCATTTT.

V gene TRBV5-6 combines with J gene TRBJ2-3; TRBD1 matches 8 bases. CDR3 size: 16 residues. Germline CDR1 SGHDT, CDR2 YYEEEE. Losses at the gene ends were 4 bases for V and 1 base for J; bases not matched to a gene: 8. Here the CDR3 reads CASSQTGAVGTDTQYF. In nucleotides, the CDR3 is TGTGCCAGCAGCCAGACAGGGGCGGTGGGCACAGATACGCAGTATTTT.

The chain combines TRBV7-2 with TRBJ2-3; D remains unclear. Germline CDR1 SGHTA, CDR2 FQGNSA. The CDR3 loop spans 16 amino acids. Deletions cut 6 bases from V and 7 bases from J, with 23 bases between. This CDR3 reads CASSSDSPSRSNTQYF. CDR3 in DNA: TGTGCCAGCAGTTCCGACTCCCCCTCCCGATCAAATACGCAGTATTTT.

The chain carries TRBV29-1 and TRBJ2-3, with 7 positions matching TRBD2. Trimming cost V 4 bases and J 4 bases; bases outside gene matches: 2. The CDR3 has 12 residues. The germline gives CDR1 SQVTM, CDR2 ANQGSEA. CDR3 in amino acids: CSVVSGPDTQYF. The CDR3 coding sequence is TGCAGCGTTGTTAGCGGGCCAGATACGCAGTATTTT.

The chain uses TRBV14 and TRBJ2-5; no firm D call. Trimming pared 3 bases from V and 0 bases from J, leaving 8 bases between. The CDR3 consists of 14 residues. Germline CDR1 SGHDN, CDR2 FVKESK. CDR3 protein: CASSHLSHQETQYF. CDR3 in DNA: TGTGCCAGCAGCCACCTATCCCACCAAGAGACCCAGTACTTC.

V is TRBV27 and J is TRBJ2-2; tentative D call: TRBD1 (6 bases). The CDR3 has 20 residues. The V gene lost 3 bases and the J gene lost 2 bases, with 25 bases spanning the gap. Germline-derived CDR1 and CDR2 are MNHEY and SMNVEV (reference sequence). The CDR3 loop reads CASSFRFFGLGGNNTGELFF. The CDR3 DNA reads as TGTGCCAGCAGTTTTAGGTTTTTTGGATTAGGGGGAAATAACACCGGGGAGCTGTTTTTT.

This clone was seen a single time. The chain joins TRBV5-4 to TRBJ2-3, with 10 bases fitting TRBD1. Looked up from germline, CDR1 is SGHNT and CDR2 is YYREEE (reference sequence). The CDR3 contains 16 residues. J gave up 4 bases and V 5 bases, and 10 bases lay outside the gene matches. The CDR3 reads CASRRKAGTGADTQYF. CDR3 DNA sequence: TGTGCCAGCAGAAGGAAAGCCGGGACAGGGGCAGATACGCAGTATTTT.

This rearrangement joins TRBV20-1 to TRBJ2-5; D tentatively fits TRBD1 or TRBD2 (6 bases each). The germline gives CDR1 DFQATT, CDR2 SNEGSKA (reference sequence). This CDR3 has 13 residues. V was cut by 3 bases and J by 1 base, with 9 bases left in between. The CDR3 sequence is CSASEGGQETQYF. CDR3 coding DNA: TGCAGTGCTAGTGAGGGGGGCCAAGAGACCCAGTACTTC.

The chain carries TRBV18 and TRBJ2-2; 11 bases align to TRBD1. Trimming took 3 bases from V and 4 from J; bases not matched to a gene: 4. The CDR3 extends over 16 amino acids. The germline V gene has CDR1 KGHSH and CDR2 LQKENI. The CDR3 here is CASSPSGTGGTGELFF. In DNA, the CDR3 is TGTGCCAGCTCACCCTCCGGGACAGGGGGCACCGGGGAGCTGTTTTTT.

The chain has TRBV7-2 and TRBJ2-6, with a weak D call TRBD1 (6 bases). V lost 3 bases and J 2 bases, leaving 17 bases between the germline ends. The CDR3 runs 18 residues. CDR1 and CDR2 from the germline V gene are SGHTA and FQGNSA. CDR3 in amino acids: CASSFNPQGAPGANVLTF. The DNA of the CDR3 is TGTGCCAGCAGCTTTAATCCACAGGGAGCGCCTGGGGCCAACGTCCTGACTTTC.

V is TRBV18 and J is TRBJ1-4, with no clear D. V was cut by 3 bases and J by 7 bases, with 15 bases left in between. Germline V CDR1 and CDR2: KGHSH, LQKENI. The CDR3 extends over 15 amino acids. CDR3 amino acids: CASSPWRRVGEKLFF. The CDR3 region has the DNA TGTGCCAGCTCACCGTGGAGAAGAGTTGGTGAAAAACTGTTTTTT.